This is a list of T cell receptor beta chains from one sample in a study of graft-versus-host responses after intestinal transplantation. The method was immunoSEQ multiplex PCR; TCRdb's version includes in-frame clones alone and lacks a portion of them. The sample records about 17,000 clones, roughly 80% being singletons. The specimen was ileum tissue, collected around 69 weeks after intestinal transplant. The receptors stem from a human patient who received an intestinal transplant, so some T cells may come from the graft donor. Each CDR3 is given with its conserved first and last residue. Size values are once, few and many counts, or a class for expanded clones, and some rows have none.

v_gene,abundance,j_gene,CDR3aa
TRBV6-5,-,TRBJ2-2,CASSPDQGSSGELFF
TRBV6-1,few,TRBJ2-3,CATKGLAGGPDTQYF
TRBV5-1,-,TRBJ1-2,CASSQTGGGGYTF
TRBV6-5,-,-,CATSWGTPYEQYF
TRBV13,-,TRBJ2-5,CASSESQGAIRQYF
TRBV5-8,-,TRBJ2-3,CASSLSVTQYF
TRBV29-1,-,TRBJ1-2,CSVSDRLRGYTF
TRBV6-6,few,TRBJ2-2,CATAEGMSGELFF
TRBV6-1,-,TRBJ2-7,CASGRGGQYEQYF
TRBV7-3,few,TRBJ2-2,CASSFGDAGELFF
TRBV4-1,-,TRBJ2-3,CASSHAGTQYF
TRBV7-9,once,TRBJ2-1,CASSLDTNEQFF
TRBV6-5,once,TRBJ2-7,CASSYSGLAAYEQYF
TRBV19,-,TRBJ1-5,CASTPTGMSWPQHF
TRBV7-2,-,TRBJ2-7,CASSPDGTGSYEQYF
TRBV18,-,TRBJ1-5,CASSLGGPDSNQPQHF
TRBV6-5,-,TRBJ1-2,CASSKDSYGYTF
TRBV5-1,-,TRBJ1-1,CASSPNQGRTEAFF
TRBV2,-,TRBJ1-1,CASSVRGQGTEAFF
TRBV11-2,-,TRBJ2-7,CASSFNLENGWEQYF
TRBV9,few,TRBJ1-3,CASSVLGTDTGNTIYF
TRBV11-2,-,TRBJ1-1,CASSPNRPGGNTEAFF
TRBV6-5,-,TRBJ1-1,CASSRQGAGTEAFF
TRBV13,-,TRBJ1-2,CASSLTAGTYNNYGYTF
TRBV5-1,-,TRBJ1-1,CASSQRNGEAFF
TRBV5-1,-,TRBJ1-4,CASSLDRDNEKLFF
TRBV27,-,TRBJ1-2,CASSFRPPGQGPYGYTF
TRBV18,-,TRBJ2-5,CASSPKTGQETQYF
TRBV7-9,-,TRBJ2-7,CASSFSSNEQYF
TRBV7-9,-,TRBJ1-2,CASSSTGLRHGYTF
TRBV2,few,TRBJ2-6,CASSDTSGANVLTF
TRBV27,-,TRBJ1-1,CASSLGESLQAFF
TRBV18,-,TRBJ2-7,CASSPPASSYEQYF
TRBV5-6,-,TRBJ2-7,CASSWGTVYEQYF
TRBV5-1,-,TRBJ2-5,CASSLRRTGANQETQYF
TRBV6-1,-,TRBJ2-7,CASSFGRDYYEQYF
TRBV6-1,few,TRBJ2-7,CASSEGATGRRGEQYF
TRBV5-1,few,TRBJ1-4,CASSLEGWTNEKLFF
TRBV18,-,TRBJ2-5,CASSPPRGETQYF
TRBV10-2,-,TRBJ2-5,CASSEVGETQYF
TRBV6-1,-,TRBJ2-3,CASSDLGTSTTSTDTQYF
TRBV6-6,-,TRBJ1-2,CASSYGGNYGYTF
TRBV19,-,TRBJ1-5,CASSIGVGSNQPQHF
TRBV21-1,-,TRBJ2-3,CASSKVGSLGQHTDTQYF
TRBV9,-,TRBJ2-6,CASSSGNSGANVLTF
TRBV5-1,-,TRBJ1-2,CASKDGSNSNYGYTF
TRBV9,-,TRBJ2-2,CASSSWEGTGELFF
TRBV4-2,few,TRBJ2-3,CASSQDAPNRGGDTQYF
TRBV6-6,-,TRBJ2-5,CASSSRTGGAGEQYF
TRBV5-1,-,TRBJ1-1,CASSLAQVGTEAFF
TRBV18,-,TRBJ1-6,CASSPHRGRSSPLHF